What follows describes a single TCR beta chain. What it binds is unknown. This clone may be a read error of a much larger clone one base away. These data belong to a study of human T cells and chemical hapten exposure. Study details: There were per-sample TCR yield variations, arising mainly from small pooled library volume differences.

The CDR3 spans 13 residues. Germline V lookup: CDR1 ENHRY, CDR2 SYGVKD. General observations from the study: Donors had alopecia, so their immune response may differ from healthy people's.

Individual cDNA molecules (in the library) carried attached unique molecular identifiers. Each CDR3 protein is one row after TCRdb ran MiXCR on the RACE reads. This table holds around 380,000 distinct CDR3 sequences, 4% to 5.5% found once. The time point was: patch test 1, 2 weeks after DPC sensitization. Treatment meaning: therapeutic diphenylcyclopropenone sensitization with weekly scalp DPC. Each donor was an alopecia patient between 18 and 70 years of age who qualified for DPC. The chain has TRBV10-3 and TRBJ1-2; possible D gene TRBD1, 5 bases. The sample here was whole blood, taken in connection with sensitization to the hapten diphenylcyclopropenone (DPC). This clonotype was obtained from a woman between 45 and 60 years old with alopecia areata. Some clones in this sample may be carry-over from other donors' samples. CDR3 amino acids: CAIRGDAIGGYAF. The CDR3 DNA follows: TGTGCCATCAGGGGGGACGCGATAGGAGGCTACGCCTTC.